What follows are 30 T cell receptor beta chains derived from one specimen sequenced in a study of T cell repertoires in cytomegalovirus infection. No antigen has been assigned to these receptors. TCRdb itself ran the reads through MiXCR, one entry per CDR3 protein. The top ten clones hold around 50% of a sample with a few hundred thousand distinct CDR3 sequences, roughly 42% of them seen once. The source was cultured PBMCs, collected from culture after CMV antigen stimulation. All receptors come from a human donor in good health (CMV status not recorded). Some clones in this sample may be carry-over from other donors' samples.

The V and J genes are TRBV12-3 or TRBV12-4 and TRBJ1-2; D unclear. V lost 5 bases, J lost 5 bases, and 9 bases lay in between. The CDR3 extends over 12 amino acids. CDR3 protein: CASSPRPYGYTF. The CDR3 coding sequence is TGTGCCAGCAGTCCACGGCCGTATGGCTACACCTTC.

This chain connects TRBV7-4 to TRBJ1-1, with 11 bases lining up with TRBD1. The CDR3 length is 16 residues. CDR1 is SGHVT and CDR2 is SQSDAQ in the germline V gene. V shed 0 bases and J 5 bases; nucleotides not matched to a gene: 5. As DNA, the CDR3 is TGTGCCAGCAGCTTAGCTCCGGGACAGGGGGATACTGAAGCTTTCTTT. Protein sequence: CASSLAPGQGDTEAFF.

About this clonotype: An end of the junction does not agree with germline; a read error may underlie this. This rearrangement joins TRBV7-8 to TRBJ2-2, with 7 bases fitting TRBD1. The CDR3 spans 15 residues. Germline CDR1 reads SGHVS; CDR2 reads FQNEAQ. The chain's CDR3 is CASSLYRGGTGDLFF. CDR3 coding DNA: TGTGCCAGCAGCTTATACAGGGGCGGCACCGGGGACCTGTTTTTT.

The V gene is TRBV7-2, the J gene TRBJ1-6; 9 positions match TRBD1. Per germline, CDR1 SGHTA and CDR2 FQGNSA. Trimming took 7 bases from V and 7 from J; bases not matched to a gene: 8. CDR3 size: 15 residues. CDR3 region: CASTIGQGRNSPLHF. The CDR3 DNA reads TGTGCCAGCACTATAGGACAGGGGAGAAATTCACCCCTCCACTTT.

The rearrangement joins TRBV4-1 to TRBJ1-5; TRBD1 agrees at 7 bases. The CDR3 sequence is 15 residues long. CDR1 is MGHRA, CDR2 YSYEKL, per germline. V dropped 4 bases and J dropped 5; count of bases not matched to a gene: 8. This CDR3 is CASSRTPGTDQPQHF. The CDR3, as DNA: TGCGCCAGCAGCCGAACCCCCGGGACAGATCAGCCCCAGCATTTT.

The chain has TRBV25-1 and TRBJ2-5, with TRBD1 matching over 9 bases. The germline V gene has CDR1 MGHDK and CDR2 SYGVNS. V lost 4 bases, J lost 5 bases, and 14 bases stayed unmatched. The CDR3 covers 17 residues. CDR3 in amino acids: CASSGSRGQGMGETQYF. The CDR3 DNA reads as TGTGCCAGCAGTGGATCTCGAGGACAGGGGATGGGCGAGACCCAGTACTTC.

This clonotype has more than one count but fewer than ten. V is TRBV6-8 and J is TRBJ2-7; 10 bases fit TRBD1. The CDR3 sequence is 14 residues long. Germline CDR1 and CDR2: MNHGY and SAAAGT. J lost 6 bases, V lost 8 bases, and 10 bases had no gene match. The CDR3 sequence is CASCVGTGALEQYF. CDR3 bases: TGTGCCAGCTGTGTCGGGACAGGGGCTCTCGAGCAGTACTTC.

This rearrangement joins TRBV5-6 to TRBJ2-1; no definite D call. The CDR3 extends over 13 amino acids. V gave up 3 bases and J gave up 7 bases, with 11 bases separating them. The germline gives CDR1 SGHDT, CDR2 YYEEEE. CDR3 sequence reads: CASSSVWGNEQFF. The CDR3 coding sequence is TGTGCCAGCAGCTCGGTTTGGGGAAATGAGCAGTTCTTC.

The table lists this clonotype with a few counts. The V gene is TRBV27, the J gene TRBJ2-1, with no clear D. V was cut by 5 bases and J by 3 bases, with 8 bases left in between. There are 13 residues in the CDR3. Germline lookup yields CDR1 MNHEY and CDR2 SMNVEV (reference sequence). The CDR3, as DNA: TGTGCCAGCAGTCAGAGGATCTACAATGAGCAGTTCTTC. It yields the protein CASSQRIYNEQFF.

This clonotype was counted between two and nine times. The rearrangement joins TRBV4-1 to TRBJ1-5; perhaps TRBD1 as D (5 bases). Germline V gene sequence: CDR1 MGHRA, CDR2 YSYEKL. The CDR3 length is 16 residues. V lost 0 bases and J lost 7, with 16 bases in between. The CDR3, as DNA: TGCGCCAGCAGCCAAGAGATTATGAGGGGAGGCCAGCCCCAGCATTTT. It translates to CASSQEIMRGGQPQHF.

At least ten counts were recorded for this clonotype. The rearrangement uses TRBV7-8 and TRBJ2-2; the D is unclear. Germline lookup yields CDR1 SGHVS and CDR2 FQNEAQ. The germline V and J ends were trimmed by 1 base and 0 bases, with 9 bases remaining between them. The CDR3 contains 16 residues. The CDR3 is CASSLVYGSNTGELFF. CDR3 coding DNA: TGTGCCAGCAGCTTAGTTTACGGGTCGAACACCGGGGAGCTGTTTTTT.

This clonotype was recorded a few times. The rearrangement joins TRBV11-2 to TRBJ2-7; no definite D call. The CDR3 is made up of 13 amino acids. The germline V and J ends were trimmed by 3 bases and 7 bases, with 13 bases remaining between them. CDR1 and CDR2 (germline): SGHAT, FQNNGV. CDR3 nucleotides: TGTGCCAGCAGCTTTTCGACCCCCGGGGAGCAGTACTTC. It encodes CASSFSTPGEQYF.

The table lists this clonotype with many counts. The V gene is TRBV12-3 or TRBV12-4, the J gene TRBJ1-5; D gene unclear. There are 15 residues in the CDR3. Trimming stripped 4 bases from V and 7 bases from J, with 17 bases between. The DNA of the CDR3 is TGTGCCAGCAGTTCTGGGTTCGTTTCGCAGCAGCCCCAGCATTTT. It yields the protein CASSSGFVSQQPQHF.

The V gene is TRBV5-1, the J gene TRBJ2-1, with 12 positions matching TRBD2. The length of the CDR3 is 18 residues. From germline, CDR1 is SGHRS and CDR2 YFSETQ. With V trimmed by 3 bases and J by 0 bases, 7 bases remained unmatched. As DNA, the CDR3 is TGCGCCAGCAGCTCGGGACTAGCGGGCCGGAGCTCCTACAATGAGCAGTTCTTC. Translation: CASSSGLAGRSSYNEQFF.

The CDR3: CASSRLAPGELFF. The CDR3 DNA reads TGTGCCAGCAGCCGACTAGCCCCCGGGGAGCTGTTTTTT. The chain is built from TRBV6-6 and TRBJ2-2; 7 nucleotides agree with TRBD2. J gave up 6 bases and V 6 bases, and 4 bases lay outside the gene matches. The V gene's germline CDR1 is MNHNY and CDR2 SVGAGI (reference sequence). This CDR3 contains 13 residues.

This chain links TRBV7-6 with TRBJ2-7; 9 nucleotides match TRBD1. Germline lookup yields CDR1 SGHVS and CDR2 FNYEAQ. This CDR3 comprises 15 residues. After removal of 4 bases from V and 4 bases from J, the junction contained 8 bases not matched to a gene. In nucleotides, the CDR3 is TGTGCCAGCAGCTCCGGACAGGGGATTGCATACGAGCAGTACTTC. This encodes CASSSGQGIAYEQYF.

This sequence joins TRBV27 and TRBJ2-7, with D perhaps TRBD2 (6 bases). V gave up 6 bases and J gave up 7 bases, with 13 bases separating them. The CDR3 is made up of 12 amino acids. Germline lookup yields CDR1 MNHEY and CDR2 SMNVEV (reference sequence). The CDR3 here is CASREGGGEQYF. The CDR3 nucleotides read TGTGCCAGCAGGGAGGGAGGAGGGGAGCAGTACTTC.

The J gene is TRBJ1-5, the V gene TRBV6-5; 7 positions agree with TRBD1. The CDR3 is 15 residues long. Germline-derived CDR1 and CDR2 are MNHEY and SVGAGI. The V and J ends lost 5 bases and 3 bases, in that order; junction bases with no gene match: 7. CDR3 amino acids: CASSRGTANNQPQHF. The CDR3 DNA sequence: TGTGCCAGCAGTCGCGGGACAGCGAACAATCAGCCCCAGCATTTT.

The chain joins TRBV19 to TRBJ2-2; no clear D gene. This CDR3 has 11 amino acids. Trimming left V 4 bases short and J 6 bases short, with 3 bases between. CDR1 is LNHDA and CDR2 is SQIVND in the germline V gene (reference sequence). The CDR3 nucleotides read TGTGCCAGTAGTACGGCCGGGGAGCTGTTTTTT. Its translation is CASSTAGELFF.

V gene TRBV7-9 combines with J gene TRBJ1-4; 7 positions agree with TRBD1. V gave up 4 bases and J gave up 7 bases; unmatched junction bases: 6. The CDR3 is made up of 14 amino acids. Germline V gives CDR1 SEHNR, CDR2 FQNEAQ (reference sequence). CDR3 loop: CASSSQGGGEKLFF. The CDR3 DNA follows: TGTGCCAGCAGCTCCCAGGGGGGCGGTGAAAAACTGTTTTTT.

The gene calls are TRBV4-1 and TRBJ2-7, with 8 bases identical to TRBD2. V gave up 3 bases and J gave up 2 bases; unmatched junction bases: 18. The CDR3 has 19 amino acids. Looked up from germline, CDR1 is MGHRA and CDR2 is YSYEKL. The CDR3 loop is CASSQGFIRLAPKTYEQYF. Here the CDR3 DNA reads TGCGCCAGCAGCCAGGGGTTTATTAGACTAGCGCCAAAAACCTACGAGCAGTACTTC.

This clonotype has a count of ten or more. The chain joins TRBV7-2 to TRBJ2-2; 11 positions agree with TRBD2. Germline assignment: CDR1 SGHTA and CDR2 FQGNSA. The ends lost 5 bases at V and 3 bases at J; junction bases unmatched: 5. The CDR3 totals 16 residues. The CDR3 protein is CASSILSGRDTGELFF. The CDR3 nucleotides read TGTGCCAGCAGCATACTTAGCGGGAGGGACACCGGGGAGCTGTTTTTT. The variable domain in full, completed from reference TRBV7-2 and TRBJ2-2, reads GAGVSQSPSNKVTEKGKDVELRCDPISGHTALYWYRQSLGQGLEFLIYFQGNSAPDKSGLPSDRFSAERTGGSVSTLTIQRTQQEDSAVYLCASSILSGRDTGELFFGEGSRLTVL.

This clonotype was counted between two and nine times. The V and J genes are TRBV7-2 and TRBJ2-4; D perhaps matches TRBD1 (5 bases). V was pared by 5 bases and J by 5 bases, with 16 bases between. The CDR3 loop spans 15 amino acids. The germline gives CDR1 SGHTA, CDR2 FQGNSA. The CDR3 DNA sequence: TGTGCCAGCAGCGGACCGCCAGGGTTCCAAAACATTCAGTACTTC. It codes for CASSGPPGFQNIQYF. Supplemented by reference TRBV7-2 and TRBJ2-4, the full variable domain reads GAGVSQSPSNKVTEKGKDVELRCDPISGHTALYWYRQSLGQGLEFLIYFQGNSAPDKSGLPSDRFSAERTGGSVSTLTIQRTQQEDSAVYLCASSGPPGFQNIQYFGAGTRLSVL.

V gene TRBV10-3 combines with J gene TRBJ2-5, with D perhaps TRBD2 (5 bases). The CDR3 has 15 amino acids. Per the germline V gene, CDR1 is ENHRY and CDR2 is SYGVKD. V was trimmed by 7 bases and J by 5 bases, leaving 20 bases between them. The CDR3 DNA reads TGTGCCATCATGAGGCCGCATGAACTAGAGGAGACCCAGTACTTC. This translates into CAIMRPHELEETQYF.

This clonotype has just a few counts. This sequence joins TRBV7-9 and TRBJ1-4; D is undetermined. The CDR3 length is 16 residues. From germline, CDR1 is SEHNR and CDR2 FQNEAQ (reference sequence). V shed 3 bases and J shed 7 bases, with 18 bases lying between them. The CDR3 loop is CASSFRARGFGEKLFF. CDR3 sequence (DNA): TGTGCCAGCAGCTTCCGTGCCCGAGGGTTCGGTGAAAAACTGTTTTTT.

The J gene is TRBJ2-7, the V gene TRBV4-2, with D perhaps TRBD1 (5 bases). V was clipped by 0 bases and J by 0 bases, with 12 bases between them. This CDR3 contains 16 residues. Germline V gene lookup returns CDR1 LGHNA and CDR2 YNFKEQ. CDR3 in amino acids: CASSQDTGLSSYEQYF. CDR3 nucleotide sequence: TGTGCCAGCAGCCAAGATACAGGTCTGAGCTCCTACGAGCAGTACTTC.

This clonotype was detected a few times. This chain connects TRBV6-1 to TRBJ1-4; no reliable D call. Germline values: CDR1 MNHNS, CDR2 SASEGT. Trimming stripped 6 bases from V and 6 bases from J, with 14 bases between. CDR3 length equals 14 residues. The CDR3 DNA reads TGTGCCAGCAGCGTATCCGACCGTGATGAAAAACTGTTTTTT. Translated: CASSVSDRDEKLFF.

The genes are TRBV6-2 or TRBV6-3 and TRBJ2-7; D is uncertain. In germline, CDR1 is MNHEY, CDR2 SVGEGT. There are 15 residues in the CDR3. The V end was cut by 6 bases, the J end by 5 bases, with 20 bases between. This CDR3 is CASSPFPTGGDEQYF. In nucleotides, the CDR3 is TGTGCCAGCAGCCCTTTTCCCACCGGTGGGGACGAGCAGTACTTC.

This chain uses TRBV7-2 with TRBJ2-7; 12 bases align to TRBD2. V lost 4 bases and J lost 3; bases outside the gene matches: 7. Germline CDR1 and CDR2: SGHTA and FQGNSA. This CDR3 comprises 16 residues. The CDR3 coding sequence is TGTGCCAGCAGCTCTAGACTAGCGGGAGAGGTCTACGAGCAGTACTTC. It encodes CASSSRLAGEVYEQYF.

This clonotype has at least ten counts. The V gene is TRBV4-3, the J gene TRBJ2-7, with D perhaps matching TRBD2 (6 bases). Germline V CDR1 and CDR2: LGHNA, YSLEER. There are 14 residues in the CDR3. The germline V and J ends were trimmed by 1 base and 5 bases, with 12 bases remaining between them. The CDR3 spells CASSQVHGLNEQYF. DNA for the CDR3: TGCGCCAGCAGCCAAGTTCATGGACTAAACGAGCAGTACTTC.